This T cell receptor beta chain was recorded in a study of shared clonotypes between healthy human individuals. About the research overall: Samples came from a couple of female and a few male donors aged 18 to 49. Study observations and caveats: Among donors, clonotype sharing was expected to be affected by sequencing depth.

Several immunoSEQ plates held equal portions of the genomic DNA taken from each subset. Ten immunoSEQ deep assay plates were used to sequence the DNA of unsorted PBMCs. Here immunoSEQ multiplex PCR was the method, and the copy in TCRdb shows in-frame clones only, minus some. This table holds 470,000 or so clones, roughly 80% found once. As to this clone: The antigen is undetermined.

This clonotype originated in a woman between 40 and 50 years old in good health. Some clones in this sample may be carry-over from other donors' samples. Sequenced sample: PBMCs.

The CDR3 is CASSRGWISYNEQFF. Here the CDR3 DNA reads TGTGCCAGCTCGCGGGGCTGGATCTCCTACAATGAGCAGTTCTTC. The genes are TRBV18 and TRBJ2-1; D is possibly TRBD2 (6 bases). CDR1 and CDR2 (germline): KGHSH, LQKENI. V was pared by 6 bases and J by 0 bases, with 12 bases between. The CDR3 runs 15 residues. The entire variable domain, with the rest obtained from reference TRBV18 and TRBJ2-1, is as follows: NAGVMQNPRHLVRRRGQEARLRCSPMKGHSHVYWYRQLPEEGLKFMVYLQKENIIDESGMPKERFSAEFPKEGPSILRIQQVVRGDSAAYFCASSRGWISYNEQFFGPGTRLTVL.